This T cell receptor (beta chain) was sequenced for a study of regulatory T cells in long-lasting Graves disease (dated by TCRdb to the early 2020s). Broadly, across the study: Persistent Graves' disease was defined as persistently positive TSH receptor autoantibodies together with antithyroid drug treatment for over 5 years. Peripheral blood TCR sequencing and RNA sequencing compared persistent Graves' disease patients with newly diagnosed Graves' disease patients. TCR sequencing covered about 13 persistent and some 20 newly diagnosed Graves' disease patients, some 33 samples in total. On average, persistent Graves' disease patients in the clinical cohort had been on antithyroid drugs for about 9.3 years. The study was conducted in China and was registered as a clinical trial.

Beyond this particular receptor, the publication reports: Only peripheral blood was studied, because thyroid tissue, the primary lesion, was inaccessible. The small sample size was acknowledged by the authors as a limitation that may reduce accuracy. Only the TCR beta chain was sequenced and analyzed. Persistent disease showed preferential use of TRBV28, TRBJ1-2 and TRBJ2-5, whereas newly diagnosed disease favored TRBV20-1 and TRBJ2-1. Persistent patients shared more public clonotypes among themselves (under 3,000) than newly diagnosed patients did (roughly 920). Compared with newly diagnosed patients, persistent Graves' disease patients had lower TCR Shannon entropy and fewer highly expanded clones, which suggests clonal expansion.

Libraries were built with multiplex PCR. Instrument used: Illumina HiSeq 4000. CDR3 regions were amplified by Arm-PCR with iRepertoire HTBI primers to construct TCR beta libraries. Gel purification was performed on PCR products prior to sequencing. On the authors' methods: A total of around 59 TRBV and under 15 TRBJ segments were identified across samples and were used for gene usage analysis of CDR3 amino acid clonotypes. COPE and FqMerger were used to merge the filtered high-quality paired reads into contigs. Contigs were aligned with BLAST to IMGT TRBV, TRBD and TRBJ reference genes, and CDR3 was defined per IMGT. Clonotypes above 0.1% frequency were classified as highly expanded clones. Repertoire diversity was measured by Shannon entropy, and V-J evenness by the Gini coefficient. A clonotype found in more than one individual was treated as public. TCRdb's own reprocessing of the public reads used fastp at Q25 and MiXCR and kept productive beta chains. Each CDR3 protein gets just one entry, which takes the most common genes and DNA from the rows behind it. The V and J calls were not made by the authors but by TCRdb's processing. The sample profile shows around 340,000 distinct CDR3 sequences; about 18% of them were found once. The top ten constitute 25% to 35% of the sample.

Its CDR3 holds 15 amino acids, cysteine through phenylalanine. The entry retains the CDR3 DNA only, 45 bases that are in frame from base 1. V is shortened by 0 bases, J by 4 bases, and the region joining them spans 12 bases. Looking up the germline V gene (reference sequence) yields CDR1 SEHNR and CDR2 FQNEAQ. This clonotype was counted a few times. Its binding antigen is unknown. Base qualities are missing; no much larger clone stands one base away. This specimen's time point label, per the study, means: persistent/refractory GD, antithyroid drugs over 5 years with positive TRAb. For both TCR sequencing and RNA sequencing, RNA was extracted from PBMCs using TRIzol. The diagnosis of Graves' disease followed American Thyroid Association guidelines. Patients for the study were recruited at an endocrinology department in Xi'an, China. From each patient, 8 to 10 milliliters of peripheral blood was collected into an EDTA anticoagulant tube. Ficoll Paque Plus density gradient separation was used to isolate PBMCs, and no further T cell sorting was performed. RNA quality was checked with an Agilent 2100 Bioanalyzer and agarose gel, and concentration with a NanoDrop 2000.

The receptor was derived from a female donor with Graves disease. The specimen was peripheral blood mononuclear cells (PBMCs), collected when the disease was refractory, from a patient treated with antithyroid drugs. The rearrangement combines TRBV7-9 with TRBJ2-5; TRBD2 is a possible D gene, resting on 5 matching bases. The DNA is TGTGCCAGCAGCTTAGCCCGGGATCCAAGAGAGACCCAGTACTTC. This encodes CASSLARDPRETQYF. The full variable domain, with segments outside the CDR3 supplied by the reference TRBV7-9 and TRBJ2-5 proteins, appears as DTGVSQNPRHKITKRGQNVTFRCDPISEHNRLYWYRQTLGQGPEFLTYFQNEAQLEKSRLLSDRFSAERPKGSFSTLEIQRTEQGDSAMYLCASSLARDPRETQYFGPGTRLLVL.